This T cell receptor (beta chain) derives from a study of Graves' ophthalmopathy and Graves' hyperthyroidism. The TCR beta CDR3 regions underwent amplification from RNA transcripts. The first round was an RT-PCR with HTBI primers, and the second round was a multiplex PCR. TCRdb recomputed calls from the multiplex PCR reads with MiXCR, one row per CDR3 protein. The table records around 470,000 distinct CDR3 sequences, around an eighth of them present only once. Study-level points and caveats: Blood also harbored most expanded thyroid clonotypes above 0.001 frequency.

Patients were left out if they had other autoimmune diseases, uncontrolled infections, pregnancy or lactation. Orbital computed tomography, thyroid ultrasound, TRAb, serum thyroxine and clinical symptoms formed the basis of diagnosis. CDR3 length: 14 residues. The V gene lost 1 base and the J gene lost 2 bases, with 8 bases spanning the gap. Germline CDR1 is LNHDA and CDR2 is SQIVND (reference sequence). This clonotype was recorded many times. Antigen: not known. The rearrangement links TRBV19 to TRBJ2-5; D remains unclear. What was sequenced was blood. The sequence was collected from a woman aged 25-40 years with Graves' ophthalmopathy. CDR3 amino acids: CASSIGRGQETQYF. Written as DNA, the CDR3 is TGTGCCAGTAGTATAGGGAGAGGACAAGAGACCCAGTACTTC.